These 23 T cell receptor beta chains were sequenced from one sample in a study of cytomegalovirus exposure and HLA in healthy donors. PCR used 60 Vbeta primers and 13 Jbeta primers. Some clones are missing from TCRdb's copy, which holds only in-frame ones; the method was immunoSEQ multiplex PCR. Among about 73,000 clones, about three quarters were seen once, and the ten largest hold approximately 1%. The specimen was PBMCs. These receptors came from a male donor in good health and CMV-seronegative.

This clone was picked up one time. The V gene is TRBV9, the J gene TRBJ2-7, with 8 bases identical to TRBD1. With 1 base clipped from V and 2 bases from J, the junction kept 11 bases outside the gene matches. The CDR3 has 17 amino acids. Germline loops: CDR1 SGDLS, CDR2 YYNGEE. CDR3 nucleotide sequence: TGTGCCAGCAGCGTATTGGGTCCGGACAGGGTACCCTACGAGCAGTACTTC. Translated: CASSVLGPDRVPYEQYF.

The chain combines TRBV4-1 with TRBJ2-5, with 14 bases that match TRBD2. The J call is uncertain, as TRBJ2-7 better fits the DNA end. The CDR3 length is 22 residues. CDR1 and CDR2 from the germline V gene are MGHRA and YSYEKL. CDR3 sequence: CASSQDSFQTSGRAYFVYEQYF. The CDR3, as DNA: TGCGCCAGCAGCCAAGATTCTTTTCAGACTAGCGGGAGGGCCTATTTTGTCTACGAGCAGTACTTC.

The rearrangement joins TRBV7-8 to TRBJ2-1; D unclear. The CDR3 is 11 amino acids. The germline V and J ends were trimmed by 2 bases and 15 bases, with 11 bases remaining between them. Germline V gene sequence: CDR1 SGHVS, CDR2 FQNEAQ. Here the CDR3 reads CASSLMSAMFF. The CDR3 region has the DNA TGTGCCAGCAGCTTAATGTCCGCGATGTTCTTC.

V gene TRBV5-1 combines with J gene TRBJ2-2, with D uncertain. The germline V and J ends were trimmed by 1 base and 1 base, with 5 bases remaining between them. CDR3 length equals 14 residues. The V gene's germline CDR1 is SGHRS and CDR2 YFSETQ. The CDR3 bases are TGCGCCAGCAGCTTGAACGGGAACACCGGGGAGCTGTTTTTT. This encodes CASSLNGNTGELFF.

This chain uses TRBV12-5 with TRBJ1-4; 9 positions agree with TRBD1. CDR1 is LGHNT and CDR2 is FRNRAP in the germline V gene. This CDR3 has 16 residues. The V segment lost 5 bases and the J segment 3 bases; nucleotides outside the gene matches: 7. In DNA, the CDR3 is TGTGCTAGTGGTCCGGGACAGGGATTGTCTAATGAAAAACTGTTTTTT. It is translated as CASGPGQGLSNEKLFF.

This clone was recorded a few times. V is TRBV27 and J is TRBJ1-5, with D tentatively TRBD1 (5 bases). V was cut by 5 bases and J by 5 bases, with 16 bases left in between. Germline-derived CDR1 and CDR2 are MNHEY and SMNVEV (reference sequence). This CDR3 has 15 residues. CDR3: CASSPSSGGDQPQHF. The CDR3 DNA follows: TGTGCCAGCAGTCCATCCTCTGGAGGGGATCAGCCCCAGCATTTT.

The chain carries TRBV6-5 and TRBJ1-1, with D possibly being TRBD1 (6 bases). The CDR3 extends over 13 amino acids. Germline CDR1 and CDR2: MNHEY and SVGAGI. Trimming removed 8 bases at V and 7 bases at J, with 17 bases between. CDR3: CASRDPGESEAFF. CDR3 nucleotides: TGTGCCAGCCGCGACCCAGGGGAAAGTGAAGCTTTCTTT.

The V call is TRBV9, the J call TRBJ1-3; D gene ambiguous. Germline V lookup: CDR1 SGDLS, CDR2 YYNGEE. The CDR3 loop spans 13 amino acids. V dropped 1 base and J dropped 7 bases, with 9 bases sitting between them. The CDR3 region has the DNA TGTGCCAGCAGCGTACCATCGGAGAACACCATATATTTT. Amino acids: CASSVPSENTIYF.

In DNA, the CDR3 is TGTGCCAGCAGCATCGGCTCCTATAATTCACCCCTCCACTTT. It encodes CASSIGSYNSPLHF. The chain carries TRBV5-8 and TRBJ1-6; D is unresolved. The V gene's germline CDR1 is SGHTS and CDR2 YDEGEE. V gave up 4 bases and J gave up 0 bases, with 5 bases separating them. The CDR3 sequence is 14 residues long.

In this sample, this clone turned up a few times. V and J are TRBV6-1 and TRBJ1-5; D might be TRBD1 (6 bases). The V end was cut by 2 bases, the J end by 6 bases, with 11 bases between. Germline lookup yields CDR1 MNHNS and CDR2 SASEGT. The CDR3 totals 14 residues. The CDR3 nucleotides are TGTGCCAGCAGTGAATGGCAGGGGTTTCAGCCCCAGCATTTT. This translates into CASSEWQGFQPQHF.

This clone was detected only a few times. The chain has TRBV30 and TRBJ2-2, with TRBD2 identical over 13 bases. The CDR3 runs 18 residues. The V gene's germline CDR1 is GTSNPN and CDR2 SVGIG (reference sequence). V gave up 4 bases and J gave up 4 bases; unmatched junction bases: 12. This CDR3 is CAWTRLYTSGGATGELFF. CDR3 coding DNA: TGTGCCTGGACCCGTCTCTACACTAGCGGGGGGGCCACCGGGGAGCTGTTTTTT.

This chain connects TRBV2 to TRBJ2-7; 7 nucleotides match TRBD1. J gave up 3 bases and V 10 bases, and 9 bases lay outside the gene matches. The germline V gene encodes CDR1 SNHLY and CDR2 FYNNEI. The CDR3 extends over 13 amino acids. CDR3 sequence reads: CANNARTGYEQYF. The DNA of the CDR3 is TGTGCCAATAACGCCCGGACAGGCTACGAGCAGTACTTC.

The rearrangement joins TRBV19 to TRBJ2-3, with 7 bases lining up with TRBD2. This CDR3 contains 14 residues. Germline V CDR1 and CDR2: LNHDA, SQIVND (reference sequence). V was pared by 7 bases and J by 6 bases, with 10 bases of the junction left unmatched. The CDR3 bases are TGTGCCAGTAAGGAAGGCGGGGGTCTTGATACGCAGTATTTT. Translated: CASKEGGGLDTQYF.

V and J are TRBV7-8 and TRBJ1-3, with a tentative D call TRBD1 (5 bases). Trimming took off 2 bases at V and 0 bases at J, with 11 bases between the two ends. The CDR3 consists of 16 residues. Germline CDR1 is SGHVS and CDR2 is FQNEAQ. This CDR3 reads CASSLQGFGSGNTIYF. The CDR3 region has the DNA TGTGCCAGCAGCTTACAGGGCTTCGGCTCTGGAAACACCATATATTTT.

The V and J genes are TRBV28 and TRBJ1-4, with D hard to call. The V end lost 5 bases, the J end lost 3 bases, and 13 bases lay between the germline ends. Germline V gives CDR1 MDHEN, CDR2 SYDVKM. CDR3 length: 15 amino acids. CDR3 region: CASSPLGVANEKLFF. The CDR3 region has the DNA TGTGCCAGCAGTCCCCTCGGGGTCGCTAATGAAAAACTGTTTTTT.

This clone was observed once. The chain employs TRBV23-1 and TRBJ2-7, with 12 positions matching TRBD1. TRBV23-1 is labeled an ORF, and its function is uncertain. V lost 5 bases to trimming and J lost 5 bases; unmatched junction nucleotides: 7. This CDR3 is 15 amino acids long. CDR3 residues: CASSTGTGGVNEQYF. The CDR3 region has the DNA TGCGCCAGCAGTACCGGGACAGGGGGCGTCAACGAGCAGTACTTC.

V usage is TRBV7-9 and J usage is TRBJ2-3, with 9 bases matching TRBD1. The ends lost 3 bases at V and 4 bases at J; junction bases unmatched: 2. From germline, CDR1 is SEHNR and CDR2 FQNEAQ (reference sequence). The CDR3 runs 14 residues. CDR3 coding DNA: TGTGCCAGCAGCTTGGGGACAGGGTCAGATACGCAGTATTTT. As protein: CASSLGTGSDTQYF. The full variable domain, completed using reference TRBV7-9 and TRBJ2-3, is DTGVSQNPRHKITKRGQNVTFRCDPISEHNRLYWYRQTLGQGPEFLTYFQNEAQLEKSRLLSDRFSAERPKGSFSTLEIQRTEQGDSAMYLCASSLGTGSDTQYFGPGTRLTVL.

The chain is built from TRBV5-4 and TRBJ2-3; the match to TRBD2 covers 9 bases. V shed 0 bases, J shed 3 bases, and the junction held 5 bases outside the gene matches. This CDR3 is 16 amino acids long. CDR1 SGHNT and CDR2 YYREEE come from the germline V gene (reference sequence). DNA of the CDR3: TGTGCCAGCAGCTTGGGCTTAGCGGGAGAAACAGATACGCAGTATTTT. Translating it yields CASSLGLAGETDTQYF.

V and J are TRBV27 and TRBJ2-1, with D possibly being TRBD2 (6 bases). CDR3 length: 14 amino acids. The germline V and J ends were trimmed by 7 bases and 0 bases, with 10 bases remaining between them. Germline CDR1 is MNHEY and CDR2 is SMNVEV (reference sequence). The CDR3 DNA reads TGTGCCAGCAAGGGAGGCTACTCCTACAATGAGCAGTTCTTC. It specifies CASKGGYSYNEQFF.

This chain connects TRBV6-5 to TRBJ2-1; the D gene is possibly TRBD1 (6 bases). This CDR3 is built from 15 residues. Germline CDR1 MNHEY, CDR2 SVGAGI. Deletions cut 4 bases from V and 0 bases from J, with 10 bases between. CDR3 amino acids: CASSSATGSYNEQFF. For the CDR3, the DNA is TGTGCCAGCAGTTCAGCGACAGGCTCCTACAATGAGCAGTTCTTC.

This rearrangement joins TRBV19 to TRBJ2-7, with a tentative D call TRBD1 (6 bases). Trimming shortened V by 4 bases and J by 5 bases, and 9 bases separated the two germline ends. This CDR3 is built from 12 residues. Germline-derived CDR1 and CDR2 are LNHDA and SQIVND (reference sequence). CDR3 sequence (DNA): TGTGCCAGTAGTACCCGGACAGACGAGCAGTACTTC. Translating it yields CASSTRTDEQYF.

The V and J genes are TRBV9 and TRBJ2-2, with TRBD2 matching over 7 bases. Germline assignment: CDR1 SGDLS and CDR2 YYNGEE. V lost 6 bases, J lost 0 bases, and 5 bases stayed unmatched. CDR3 size: 15 residues. This CDR3 reads CASKGGGTNTGELFF. CDR3 in DNA: TGTGCCAGCAAAGGCGGGGGTACGAACACCGGGGAGCTGTTTTTT.

This chain joins TRBV6-5 and TRBJ1-6; 7 bases are a match to TRBD1. CDR1 is MNHEY, CDR2 SVGAGI, per germline. The CDR3 runs 14 residues. V dropped 7 bases and J dropped 7; count of bases not matched to a gene: 7. The CDR3 region has the DNA TGTGCCAGCAAGTCACAGGGGAGGAATTCACCCCTCCACTTT. Encoded protein: CASKSQGRNSPLHF.